Following are 32 T cell receptor beta chains from one sample sequenced in a study of shared clonotypes between healthy human individuals. Using immunoSEQ multiplex PCR, the repertoire was profiled, and TCRdb retains in-frame clones only, with some absent. Here the sample spans about 2 million clones, around 95% being singletons. Sequencing used naive CD4+ T cells sorted from blood. Subset: CD45RA+ positively selected. These receptors originate from a man aged 18 to 30 in good health.

The chain employs TRBV5-1 and TRBJ2-7, with 9 bases aligning to TRBD1. Germline lookup yields CDR1 SGHRS and CDR2 YFSETQ. There are 15 residues in the CDR3. V was clipped by 5 bases and J by 3 bases; unmatched bases: 9. For the CDR3, the DNA is TGCGCCAGCAGGCGACAGGGGGAATTTATCTACGAGCAGTACTTC. This gives the protein CASRRQGEFIYEQYF.

The chain joins TRBV30 to TRBJ2-3, with a tentative D call TRBD1 (6 bases). The germline gives CDR1 GTSNPN, CDR2 SVGIG (reference sequence). The CDR3 has 12 residues. The V and J ends lost 5 bases and 3 bases respectively, with 9 bases between them. The CDR3 nucleotides are TGTGCCTGGGCTACAGGGACAGATACGCAGTATTTT. Its protein product is CAWATGTDTQYF.

J is TRBJ1-1 and V is TRBV18; 7 positions match TRBD1. The CDR3 sequence is 14 residues long. Trimming at V came to 2 bases and at J to 4 bases, leaving 4 bases not matched to a gene. Germline V gene lookup returns CDR1 KGHSH and CDR2 LQKENI. CDR3: CASSPTGERTEAFF. The CDR3 nucleotides read TGTGCCAGCTCACCAACAGGGGAGCGCACTGAAGCTTTCTTT.

CDR3: CASSFMRTGMNTEAFF. The CDR3 region has the DNA TGTGCCAGCAGTTTCATGCGGACCGGAATGAACACTGAAGCTTTCTTT. This sequence joins TRBV28 and TRBJ1-1; D not resolved. The V and J ends lost 3 bases and 0 bases respectively, with 14 bases between them. The CDR3 totals 16 residues. Germline assignment: CDR1 MDHEN and CDR2 SYDVKM.

The chain carries TRBV4-3 and TRBJ2-1; 13 bases fit TRBD2. The V gene end was trimmed by 0 bases and the J gene end by 9 bases; junction bases not matched to a gene: 2. Per the germline V gene, CDR1 is LGHNA and CDR2 is YSLEER. The length of the CDR3 is 15 residues. CDR3 sequence reads: CASSQDWTSGSEQFF. CDR3 nucleotide sequence: TGCGCCAGCAGCCAAGACTGGACTAGCGGGAGTGAGCAGTTCTTC.

This chain uses TRBV5-4 with TRBJ2-5; possible D gene TRBD1, 6 bases. Germline CDR1 and CDR2: SGHNT and YYREEE (reference sequence). CDR3 length: 15 amino acids. Between the trimmed V and J ends, which lost 3 bases and 4 bases, there was a span of 16 bases. In DNA form, the CDR3 reads TGTGCCAGCAGCTCGCAAGGTTGGGGGCGAGAGACCCAGTACTTC. Translation gives CASSSQGWGRETQYF.

The chain is built from TRBV28 and TRBJ2-1; 8 bases align to TRBD2. Germline values: CDR1 MDHEN, CDR2 SYDVKM. Trimming removed 8 bases from V and 5 bases from J; junction bases left unmatched: 5. The CDR3 is 13 residues long. The CDR3 loop is CASCLAGNNEQFF. The CDR3 nucleotides are TGTGCCAGCTGCCTAGCGGGTAACAATGAGCAGTTCTTC.

This chain joins TRBV5-1 and TRBJ2-6; 10 bases map to TRBD1. This CDR3 spans 16 amino acids. J lost 0 bases, V lost 4 bases, and 1 base had no gene match. CDR1 is SGHRS and CDR2 is YFSETQ in the germline V gene. CDR3: CASSRDRGSGANVLTF. The CDR3 region has the DNA TGCGCCAGCAGCCGGGACAGGGGCTCTGGGGCCAACGTCCTGACTTTC.

On this clone itself: Within the sample, other DNA sequences also encode this same CDR3. The chain recombines TRBV6-4 with TRBJ2-2; D gene unclear. Germline CDR1 is MRHNA and CDR2 is SNTAGT. Deletions cut 4 bases from V and 0 bases from J, with 6 bases between. This CDR3 has 14 amino acids. The CDR3 DNA sequence: TGTGCCAGCAGTGCCGGACCGAACACCGGGGAGCTGTTTTTT. Translation gives CASSAGPNTGELFF.

The chain carries TRBV30 and TRBJ2-3; no firm D call. Looked up from germline, CDR1 is GTSNPN and CDR2 is SVGIG (reference sequence). This CDR3 has 13 amino acids. Trimming removed 1 base at V and 1 base at J, with 6 bases between. CDR3 residues: CAWSALRTDTQYF. The CDR3 DNA is TGTGCCTGGAGTGCACTCCGCACAGATACGCAGTATTTT.

This chain joins TRBV5-1 and TRBJ2-3; 9 bases fit TRBD2. The V segment lost 2 bases and the J segment 5 bases; nucleotides outside the gene matches: 3. The CDR3 totals 14 residues. CDR1 is SGHRS and CDR2 is YFSETQ in the germline V gene. Written as DNA, the CDR3 is TGCGCCAGCAGCTTTAGCGGGAGCGAAGATACGCAGTATTTT. It encodes CASSFSGSEDTQYF.

This sequence joins TRBV6-5 and TRBJ2-5, with D perhaps matching TRBD1 (8 bases). This CDR3 has 15 residues. V was pared by 7 bases and J by 4 bases, with 19 bases between. Germline V gene data show CDR1 as MNHEY and CDR2 as SVGAGI. In nucleotides, the CDR3 is TGTGCCAGCACCCGACAGGGGAGGGCGGGAGAGACCCAGTACTTC. Translating gives CASTRQGRAGETQYF.

About this clone: This sample includes further DNA sequences coding for the same CDR3. V usage is TRBV7-6 and J usage is TRBJ1-1; D not resolved. CDR3 length: 13 residues. Trimming took off 2 bases at V and 4 bases at J, with 8 bases between the two ends. Germline lookup yields CDR1 SGHVS and CDR2 FNYEAQ. CDR3 coding DNA: TGTGCCAGCAGCTTAAGGGAGGGCACTGAAGCTTTCTTT. Translation: CASSLREGTEAFF. The full variable domain, its missing parts supplied by reference TRBV7-6 and TRBJ1-1, is GAGVSQSPRYKVTKRGQDVALRCDPISGHVSLYWYRQALGQGPEFLTYFNYEAQQDKSGLPNDRFSAERPEGSISTLTIQRTEQRDSAMYRCASSLREGTEAFFGQGTRLTVV.

The chain couples TRBV10-3 to TRBJ2-7, with 11 bases fitting TRBD2. This CDR3 is 13 amino acids long. The germline V gene has CDR1 ENHRY and CDR2 SYGVKD. V lost 10 bases, J lost 3 bases, and 5 bases stayed unmatched. The CDR3 here is CASGTSGIYEQYF. CDR3 DNA: TGTGCCAGCGGGACTAGCGGTATCTACGAGCAGTACTTC.

The V gene is TRBV7-9, the J gene TRBJ2-7, with TRBD2 matching 11 bases. There are 19 residues in the CDR3. CDR1 and CDR2 (germline): SEHNR, FQNEAQ (reference sequence). J gave up 3 bases and V 4 bases, and 17 bases lay outside the gene matches. CDR3 protein: CASSSSSVAGGWANYEQYF. DNA for the CDR3: TGTGCCAGCAGCTCCAGTTCCGTAGCGGGAGGGTGGGCTAACTACGAGCAGTACTTC.

The J gene is TRBJ2-7, the V gene TRBV9; the D gene is possibly TRBD2 (6 bases). Per the germline V gene, CDR1 is SGDLS and CDR2 is YYNGEE. The V end lost 0 bases, the J end lost 0 bases, and 22 bases lay between the germline ends. The CDR3 spans 19 residues. This CDR3 reads CASSVGAGRFGLSSYEQYF. The DNA for the CDR3 is TGTGCCAGCAGCGTAGGAGCGGGCAGGTTCGGCCTAAGCTCCTACGAGCAGTACTTC.

A note on this clone: Being one base from a much bigger clone, this may be a read error. This CDR3 is also generated by other DNA sequences in the sample. The genes are TRBV6-5 and TRBJ1-5, with D perhaps TRBD1 (5 bases). Germline V CDR1 and CDR2: MNHEY, SVGAGI. V shed 6 bases and J shed 4 bases, with 10 bases lying between them. The CDR3 contains 13 residues. The CDR3 DNA follows: TGTGCCAGCAGCCCCTGGGGGAATCAGCCCCAGCATTTT. This gives the protein CASSPWGNQPQHF.

V gene TRBV15 combines with J gene TRBJ2-7, with D possibly being TRBD2 (6 bases). CDR1 and CDR2 (germline): LNHNV, YYDKDF (reference sequence). The germline V and J ends were trimmed by 0 bases and 2 bases, with 8 bases remaining between them. The CDR3 loop spans 14 amino acids. The CDR3 is CATSRDGGTYEQYF. In DNA form, the CDR3 reads TGTGCCACCAGCAGAGACGGCGGGACCTACGAGCAGTACTTC.

The chain has TRBV6-1 and TRBJ2-7, with 8 bases aligning to TRBD2. Trimming removed 4 bases from V and 2 bases from J; junction bases left unmatched: 10. CDR3 length: 16 amino acids. Looked up from germline, CDR1 is MNHNS and CDR2 is SASEGT. CDR3 in amino acids: CASSVGSGGRTYEQYF. The CDR3 nucleotides are TGTGCCAGCAGTGTCGGATCCGGCGGGAGGACCTACGAGCAGTACTTC.

The chain joins TRBV9 to TRBJ1-4; D perhaps matches TRBD1 (5 bases). Germline values: CDR1 SGDLS, CDR2 YYNGEE. Trimming removed 2 bases at V and 4 bases at J, with 12 bases between. This CDR3 is built from 15 residues. CDR3 protein: CASSVLGEDNEKLFF. The CDR3 region has the DNA TGTGCCAGCAGCGTTTTGGGGGAAGATAATGAAAAACTGTTTTTT.

V usage is TRBV27 and J usage is TRBJ2-5; 13 nucleotides align to TRBD2. This CDR3 contains 16 residues. The V segment lost 5 bases and the J segment 7 bases; nucleotides outside the gene matches: 10. CDR1 MNHEY and CDR2 SMNVEV come from the germline V gene (reference sequence). Written as DNA, the CDR3 is TGTGCCAGCAGTCCACGACTAGCGGGGGGTATAGTGACCCAGTACTTC. It codes for CASSPRLAGGIVTQYF.

Notes on this clone: Different DNA sequences within this sample yield the same CDR3. This sequence joins TRBV5-1 and TRBJ2-1, with 7 bases matching TRBD2. The V and J ends lost 0 bases and 7 bases, in that order; junction bases with no gene match: 1. From germline, CDR1 is SGHRS and CDR2 YFSETQ. The CDR3 spans 13 residues. The CDR3 nucleotides read TGCGCCAGCAGCTTGGAGGGAGGGAATGAGCAGTTCTTC. It codes for CASSLEGGNEQFF.

V usage is TRBV27 and J usage is TRBJ1-1; no firm D call. The germline V and J ends were trimmed by 4 bases and 0 bases, with 9 bases remaining between them. Germline loops: CDR1 MNHEY, CDR2 SMNVEV (reference sequence). This CDR3 region has 14 residues. The CDR3 DNA reads as TGTGCCAGCAGTTGGTCCGAGATGAACACTGAAGCTTTCTTT. Translated, it gives CASSWSEMNTEAFF.

This clone was found once. The rearrangement uses TRBV7-9 and TRBJ2-1, with 12 nucleotides matching TRBD2. Germline loops: CDR1 SEHNR, CDR2 FQNEAQ (reference sequence). The CDR3 is made up of 17 amino acids. V shed 5 bases, J shed 0 bases, and the junction held 5 bases outside the gene matches. The chain's CDR3 is CASSVRTSGDSYNEQFF. The CDR3 coding sequence is TGTGCCAGCAGCGTGAGGACTAGCGGGGACTCCTACAATGAGCAGTTCTTC.

This chain connects TRBV19 to TRBJ1-1; D may be TRBD1 (6 bases). V lost 5 bases and J lost 5, with 15 bases in between. In germline, CDR1 is LNHDA, CDR2 SQIVND (reference sequence). The CDR3 runs to 14 residues. The DNA of the CDR3 is TGTGCCAGTAGTTATGACAGGACGGGAACTGAAGCTTTCTTT. It codes for CASSYDRTGTEAFF.

The chain employs TRBV18 and TRBJ2-5; D may be TRBD1 (5 bases). This CDR3 spans 18 amino acids. Trimming stripped 4 bases from V and 4 bases from J, with 25 bases between. CDR1 and CDR2 (germline): KGHSH, LQKENI. Here the CDR3 reads CASSLFSLQGLERETQYF. CDR3 DNA sequence: TGTGCCAGCTCACTCTTTTCCTTGCAGGGCCTCGAGAGAGAGACCCAGTACTTC. Using reference TRBV18 and TRBJ2-5 for the parts outside the CDR3, the full variable domain is NAGVMQNPRHLVRRRGQEARLRCSPMKGHSHVYWYRQLPEEGLKFMVYLQKENIIDESGMPKERFSAEFPKEGPSILRIQQVVRGDSAAYFCASSLFSLQGLERETQYFGPGTRLLVL.

The chain combines TRBV6-6 with TRBJ1-6; TRBD1 agrees at 8 bases. V lost 7 bases to trimming and J lost 9 bases; unmatched junction nucleotides: 8. This CDR3 has 14 amino acids. Per the germline V gene, CDR1 is MNHNY and CDR2 is SVGAGI (reference sequence). Here the CDR3 reads CASNLRTGFSPLHF. The CDR3 nucleotides read TGTGCCAGCAACCTGAGGACAGGGTTTTCACCCCTCCACTTT.

This clone showed up just a few times. The sample has other DNA sequences that encode this CDR3 too. This chain links TRBV10-2 with TRBJ2-7; no clear D. The V and J ends lost 2 bases and 1 base respectively, with 6 bases between them. The CDR3 runs to 13 residues. Germline CDR1 is WSHSY and CDR2 is SAAADI. The CDR3 spells CASSETASYEQYF. In DNA form, the CDR3 reads TGCGCCAGCAGTGAGACAGCATCCTACGAGCAGTACTTC.

This clone came up once. This chain uses TRBV19 with TRBJ1-2; 7 bases align to TRBD1. The CDR3 is made up of 17 amino acids. With V trimmed by 6 bases and J by 0 bases, 13 bases remained unmatched. Germline assignment: CDR1 LNHDA and CDR2 SQIVND (reference sequence). The CDR3 is CASSPAARGAANYGYTF. DNA for the CDR3: TGTGCCAGTAGCCCGGCGGCCAGGGGGGCGGCTAACTATGGCTACACCTTC.

The genes are TRBV7-6 and TRBJ1-2; D perhaps matches TRBD1 (5 bases). The V end was cut by 1 base, the J end by 7 bases, with 13 bases between. Germline V gene data show CDR1 as SGHVS and CDR2 as FNYEAQ. CDR3 length: 14 amino acids. The CDR3 is CASSLGQGVGGYTF. DNA for the CDR3: TGTGCCAGCAGCTTAGGGCAGGGCGTGGGTGGCTACACCTTC.

This chain links TRBV6-5 with TRBJ1-1, with 8 bases fitting TRBD1. The CDR3 is made up of 13 amino acids. Germline lookup yields CDR1 MNHEY and CDR2 SVGAGI. V shed 6 bases and J 9 bases; nucleotides not matched to a gene: 9. As DNA, the CDR3 is TGTGCCAGCAGCCTGAACGGACAGGGAAAAGCTTTCTTT. It codes for CASSLNGQGKAFF.

The V and J genes are TRBV5-1 and TRBJ2-5, with 11 bases aligning to TRBD2. The CDR3 covers 16 residues. Germline CDR1 and CDR2: SGHRS and YFSETQ. The trim removed 2 bases at V and 5 bases at J, leaving 8 bases unmatched. The CDR3 sequence: CASSLDFSGRGETQYF. The DNA of the CDR3 is TGCGCCAGCAGCTTAGATTTTAGCGGGAGGGGTGAGACCCAGTACTTC.